One sample yielded the 9 T cell receptor beta chains listed below, sequenced in a study of molecular identifiers for immune sequencing clone quantification. Via MiXCR, TCRdb re-called the PCR reads, giving one row per CDR3 protein. This sample has about 300,000 distinct CDR3 sequences; around 21% occur once, and the top ten carry approximately 0.83%. Sequenced sample: naive CD8+ T cells from blood, with Jurkat cell RNA spiked in. The subset was: FACS-sorted CD8+CD4-CCR7+CD45RA+ naive T cells. The origin of the receptors is a human donor in good health. Some libraries in this study had Jurkat cell RNA spiked in.

The sample holds many counts of this clonotype. V gene TRBV29-1 combines with J gene TRBJ1-2; D is unclear. This CDR3 has 13 amino acids. Germline values: CDR1 SQVTM, CDR2 ANQGSEA. Trimming removed 4 bases from V and 4 bases from J, with 13 bases in between. CDR3 in amino acids: CSVVEGSSYGYTF. DNA of the CDR3: TGCAGCGTTGTCGAGGGTAGTAGCTATGGCTACACCTTC.

This clonotype came up a few times. The chain recombines TRBV2 with TRBJ2-5; 10 bases are a match to TRBD1. With V trimmed by 5 bases and J by 1 base, 7 bases remained unmatched. CDR1 and CDR2 (germline): SNHLY, FYNNEI. This CDR3 is 16 amino acids long. CDR3 residues: CASSTGQGIIQETQYF. CDR3 coding DNA: TGTGCCAGCAGTACGGGACAGGGGATTATCCAAGAGACCCAGTACTTC.

This clonotype was observed a handful of times. This sequence joins TRBV29-1 and TRBJ1-4; TRBD1 aligns across 9 bases. Germline CDR1 is SQVTM and CDR2 is ANQGSEA. The V segment lost 1 base and the J segment 10 bases; nucleotides outside the gene matches: 7. The CDR3 length is 14 residues. CDR3 in amino acids: CSVEVTGGGGKLFF. As DNA, the CDR3 is TGCAGCGTTGAAGTGACAGGGGGGGGGGGAAAACTGTTTTTT.

A note on this clonotype: Being one base from a much bigger clone, this may be a read error. This chain uses TRBV9 with TRBJ2-5, with D unclear. Germline lookup yields CDR1 SGDLS and CDR2 YYNGEE. The CDR3 runs 13 residues. The CDR3 reads CAGSVVIEETQYF. CDR3 in DNA: TGTGCCGGCAGCGTGGTGATTGAAGAGACCCAGTACTTC.

The sample holds many counts of this clonotype. The J gene is TRBJ2-5, the V gene TRBV6-2 or TRBV6-3; TRBD1 agrees at 9 bases. The CDR3 is 16 amino acids. V shed 4 bases, J shed 0 bases, and the junction held 6 bases outside the gene matches. Germline V gene sequence: CDR1 MNHEY, CDR2 SVGEGT. The CDR3 loop is CASSSLTGGDQETQYF. DNA for the CDR3: TGTGCCAGCAGTTCCCTGACAGGGGGTGACCAAGAGACCCAGTACTTC.

This clonotype was detected ten times or more. This chain joins TRBV9 and TRBJ2-3; D might be TRBD2 (6 bases). The CDR3 extends over 14 amino acids. The germline V gene has CDR1 SGDLS and CDR2 YYNGEE. Trimming took off 4 bases at V and 1 base at J, with 10 bases between the two ends. Written as DNA, the CDR3 is TGTGCCAGCAGCAAGTGGGGGGGCACAGATACGCAGTATTTT. As protein: CASSKWGGTDTQYF.

As regards this clonotype: Possible read error: a much larger clone is one base away. The chain is built from TRBV7-9 and TRBJ1-5; a weak D match, TRBD1 (5 bases). Germline V gene sequence: CDR1 SEHNR, CDR2 FQNEAQ (reference sequence). This CDR3 region has 16 residues. CDR3 nucleotide sequence: TGTGCCAGCAGCTACATGGGGCCTGGGAGCAATCAGCCCCGGCATTTT. The encoded protein is CASSYMGPGSNQPRHF.

For this clonotype: A much bigger clone sits one base away, suggesting this may be a read error. Here the CDR3 reads CASSLRGRTLMGTGELFF. The CDR3 nucleotides are TGTGCCAGCAGCTTAAGGGGCAGAACTCTCATGGGAACCGGGGAGCTGTTTTTT. The V and J genes are TRBV7-2 and TRBJ2-2; a possible D gene is TRBD1 (5 bases). This CDR3 region has 18 residues. V was clipped by 2 bases and J by 5 bases, with 21 bases between them. CDR1 and CDR2 (germline): SGHTA, FQGNSA.

A word on this clonotype: It may be a read error: a sequence one base away is much more abundant. V is TRBV6-6 and J is TRBJ2-3, with 7 bases matching TRBD2. Germline lookup yields CDR1 MNHNY and CDR2 SVGAGI (reference sequence). This CDR3 contains 13 residues. Trimming cost V 8 bases and J 4 bases; bases outside gene matches: 6. The CDR3: CASGSGDADTQYF. CDR3 nucleotides: TGTGCCAGCGGAAGCGGGGACGCAGATACGCAGTATTTT.